This T cell receptor (beta chain) originates from a study of T cell repertoires in ileal Crohn's disease. Study-wide background: Postoperative therapy was given to about half: 10 to 12 thiopurines, fewer than 20 anti-TNF agents.

Time point: neoterminal ileum biopsy at postoperative endoscopy, about 6 months after surgery. Included were adult ileal or ileocolonic Crohn's patients indicated for ileocolonic resection. V was cut by 5 bases and J by 1 base, with 5 bases left in between. Germline V gives CDR1 LNHNV, CDR2 YYDKDF (reference sequence). The length of the CDR3 is 12 residues. Findings of the study overall: High-frequency clones were more common in sorted CD8 than CD4 cells.

Here immunoSEQ multiplex PCR was the method, and the copy in TCRdb shows in-frame clones only, minus some. The repertoire holds more than 50,000 clones, about 88% seen once, with around 2% in the top ten. About this clone: Its specificity is not known.

Sequenced: ileal tissue. The clonotype was recovered from an adult with Crohn's disease. This sequence joins TRBV15 and TRBJ1-2, with no clear D. The CDR3 sequence: CATSGGNYGYTF. CDR3 in DNA: TGTGCCACCAGCGGCGGTAACTATGGCTACACCTTC.